This T cell receptor beta chain was found in a study of early T cells in non-severe SARS-CoV-2 infection. The study, taken as a whole, reports: Using VDJdb, the matching emphasized anti-spike CD8 responses while missing private and CD4 specificities.

On this clonotype itself: The antigen remains undetermined.

Attachment of unique molecular identifiers to individual cDNA molecules was performed. TCRdb analysed the 5' RACE reads with MiXCR anew, one entry per CDR3 protein. The sample has 50,000 to 70,000 distinct CDR3 sequences, about 9.8% seen once. This CDR3 has 13 residues. The germline V gene encodes CDR1 SGHTA and CDR2 FQGNSA. With 4 bases clipped from V and 9 bases from J, the junction kept 3 bases outside the gene matches. The source is an adult who was a healthcare worker with PCR-confirmed SARS-CoV-2 infection or an uninfected control (not recorded which). Material: whole blood. The chain uses TRBV7-2 and TRBJ2-4; 10 bases fit TRBD1. The CDR3 DNA is TGTGCCAGCAGCTCCGGACAGGGGGTCATTCAGTACTTC. Translated: CASSSGQGVIQYF.